This T cell receptor (beta chain) emerged from a study of T cell repertoires in aging, cancer and after chemotherapy. Study in general: Six age groups, ranging from 30 or younger to 70 or older, included the donors. Study-level results: In each cancer cohort, median generation probability increased across chemotherapy, suggesting thymic output rebounded. Age-matched healthy donors had significantly more diverse, less clonal blood TCR repertoires than untreated cancer patients.

The CDR3 is 13 residues long. Germline CDR1 reads MDHEN; CDR2 reads SYDVKM. V trimming: 3 bases; J trimming: 9 bases; junction bases outside the gene matches: 2. Rearranged V-D-J TRB sequences were amplified with a mixed TRB-A/B primer pool. In TCRdb, the multiplex PCR reads were re-called with MiXCR into one record per CDR3 protein. The sample consists of approximately 1,500 distinct CDR3 sequences, 35% to 45% of them appearing once. TCR beta rearrangements were amplified from peripheral blood genomic DNA. On this clonotype itself: Its antigen is not known.

The receptor's source is a human donor with a solid tumor. The V and J genes are TRBV28 and TRBJ1-5; TRBD1 matches at 10 bases. The specimen sequenced was blood. The CDR3 DNA is TGTGCCAGCAGTTTTTGGACAGGGGGGCCCCAGCATTTT. As protein: CASSFWTGGPQHF.